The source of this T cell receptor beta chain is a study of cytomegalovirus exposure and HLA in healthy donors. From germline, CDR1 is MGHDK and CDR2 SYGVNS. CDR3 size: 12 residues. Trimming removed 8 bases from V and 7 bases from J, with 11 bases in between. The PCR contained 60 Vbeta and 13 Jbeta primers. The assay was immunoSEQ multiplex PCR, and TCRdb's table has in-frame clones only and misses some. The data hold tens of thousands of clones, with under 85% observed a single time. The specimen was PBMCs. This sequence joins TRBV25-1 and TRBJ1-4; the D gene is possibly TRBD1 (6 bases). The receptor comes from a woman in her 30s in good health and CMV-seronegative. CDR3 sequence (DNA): TGTGCCAGCGGCAGGGGCGGTGAAAAACTGTTTTTT. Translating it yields CASGRGGEKLFF.